Listed here are 10 T cell receptor beta chains from one sample, sequenced in a study of radiation and T cells in renal cell carcinoma. Noted treatment: treatment-naive control, cytoreductive nephrectomy. Generated by immunoSEQ multiplex PCR, the TCRdb table keeps only in-frame clones and is missing some. The sample has some 15,000 clones; 50% to 65% are singletons. The input for sequencing was tumor tissue, taken from a patient whose treatment was nephrectomy without radiotherapy. Receptors originate from a man aged 40-49 years with renal cell carcinoma.

The V and J genes are TRBV18 and TRBJ1-5, with D possibly being TRBD1 (6 bases). From germline, CDR1 is KGHSH and CDR2 LQKENI. Trimming removed 3 bases from V and 0 bases from J, with 9 bases in between. This CDR3 comprises 15 residues. The CDR3 region has the DNA TGTGCCAGCTCACCCAGACAGGATAGCAATCAGCCCCAGCATTTT. This codes for CASSPRQDSNQPQHF.

The chain links TRBV5-6 to TRBJ1-3; D call uncertain. V was clipped by 4 bases and J by 2 bases, with 10 bases between them. CDR1 and CDR2 from the germline V gene are SGHDT and YYEEEE. The CDR3 contains 14 residues. The CDR3 DNA follows: TGTGCCAGCAGCCAGATATCCCCTGGAAACACCATATATTTT. Translation gives CASSQISPGNTIYF.

This rearrangement joins TRBV2 to TRBJ1-1; D may be TRBD1 (5 bases). Germline V gene lookup returns CDR1 SNHLY and CDR2 FYNNEI. This CDR3 has 13 amino acids. Deletions cut 8 bases from V and 2 bases from J, with 12 bases between. The CDR3 region has the DNA TGTGCCAGCTTAGGGACGGATAACACTGAAGCTTTCTTT. Amino acids: CASLGTDNTEAFF.

The chain couples TRBV7-9 to TRBJ2-7; 7 nucleotides agree with TRBD2. There are 16 residues in the CDR3. J gave up 3 bases and V 1 base, and 9 bases lay outside the gene matches. The V gene's germline CDR1 is SEHNR and CDR2 FQNEAQ (reference sequence). The chain's CDR3 is CASSLGGGTQNYEQYF. In DNA form, the CDR3 reads TGTGCCAGCAGCTTAGGGGGAGGGACGCAGAACTACGAGCAGTACTTC.

The chain is built from TRBV4-2 and TRBJ2-2, with 10 bases lining up with TRBD2. The CDR3 extends over 18 amino acids. The V and J ends lost 1 base and 2 bases, in that order; junction bases with no gene match: 7. Germline lookup yields CDR1 LGHNA and CDR2 YNFKEQ. The CDR3 spells CASSQVPSSGGNTGELFF. The CDR3, as DNA: TGTGCCAGCAGCCAAGTTCCGTCTAGCGGGGGAAACACCGGGGAGCTGTTTTTT.

The chain carries TRBV5-5 and TRBJ1-2, with TRBD1 as a possible D gene (5 bases). Trimming stripped 3 bases from V and 0 bases from J, with 9 bases between. This CDR3 has 14 amino acids. Germline V lookup: CDR1 SGHKS, CDR2 YYEKEE (reference sequence). The CDR3 region has the DNA TGTGCCAGCAGCTCGACAGTAGCTAACTATGGCTACACCTTC. Its translation: CASSSTVANYGYTF.

The V call is TRBV7-6, the J call TRBJ2-2; 10 nucleotides match TRBD1. Trimming at V came to 5 bases and at J to 6 bases, leaving 9 bases not matched to a gene. This CDR3 comprises 16 residues. Germline V gives CDR1 SGHVS, CDR2 FNYEAQ. CDR3 bases: TGTGCCAGCAGCCTGCCGGGACAGGGGACCCCCGGGGAGCTGTTTTTT. Protein: CASSLPGQGTPGELFF.

V is TRBV7-9 and J is TRBJ2-7, with TRBD1 identical over 7 bases. V was clipped by 1 base and J by 3 bases; unmatched bases: 6. Germline values: CDR1 SEHNR, CDR2 FQNEAQ (reference sequence). CDR3 length: 15 amino acids. The CDR3 DNA sequence: TGTGCCAGCAGCTTAGGATTGGGACAGAACTACGAGCAGTACTTC. It encodes CASSLGLGQNYEQYF.

This clone was counted a single time. This rearrangement joins TRBV5-1 to TRBJ2-2; the D call may be TRBD1 or TRBD2 (7 bases each). The ends were cut back, 7 bases at V and 7 bases at J, with 23 bases in the middle. The CDR3 is 16 residues long. Per germline, CDR1 SGHRS and CDR2 YFSETQ. CDR3 sequence reads: CASSTPGRGQNGELFF. The CDR3 region has the DNA TGCGCCAGCTCCACCCCGGGGAGGGGGCAAAACGGGGAGCTGTTTTTT.

V is TRBV4-1 and J is TRBJ2-7; no clear D. The CDR3 spans 14 residues. V was pared by 1 base and J by 9 bases, with 16 bases between. Germline lookup yields CDR1 MGHRA and CDR2 YSYEKL. CDR3 residues: CASSQGPHLRVQYF. In DNA, the CDR3 is TGCGCCAGCAGCCAAGGGCCCCACTTACGAGTGCAGTACTTC.